These 14 T cell receptor beta chains were sequenced from one sample in a study of CD8+CD57+ T cells in acquired aplastic anemia. The use of genomic DNA as template underpinned the TCR beta VDJ and CDR3 profiling. One entry per CDR3 protein, called by TCRdb with MiXCR from the reads. The profile shows roughly 160,000 distinct CDR3 sequences, about 60% of them singletons. The sequencing input was sorted CD4+, CD8+, or CD8+CD57+ T cells (not recorded which) from PBMCs. The receptors originated from a human donor in good health.

In its sample, this clonotype was seen many times. J is TRBJ1-6 and V is TRBV19; perhaps TRBD1 as D (6 bases). The CDR3 length is 17 residues. V lost 2 bases and J lost 3, with 14 bases in between. The germline V gene encodes CDR1 LNHDA and CDR2 SQIVND (reference sequence). DNA for the CDR3: TGTGCCAGTAGTATACACCCCACGGACAGCTATAATTCACCCCTCCACTTT. Translated, it gives CASSIHPTDSYNSPLHF.

V gene TRBV10-3 combines with J gene TRBJ1-1, with a weak D call TRBD1 (6 bases). Trimming took 1 base from V and 1 from J, leaving 10 bases between them. CDR1 is ENHRY, CDR2 SYGVKD, per germline. CDR3 length: 15 amino acids. The CDR3 protein is CAISEWGQGNTEAFF. The DNA of the CDR3 is TGTGCCATCAGTGAGTGGGGGCAGGGGAACACTGAAGCTTTCTTT.

This clonotype was recorded many times. The chain combines TRBV2 with TRBJ2-3, with 10 bases fitting TRBD2. V shed 0 bases, J shed 8 bases, and the junction held 11 bases outside the gene matches. This CDR3 contains 17 residues. CDR1 is SNHLY, CDR2 FYNNEI, per germline. The CDR3 region is CASSEADSGRAKGTQYF. The CDR3 DNA is TGTGCCAGCAGTGAAGCGGACAGCGGGAGGGCCAAGGGTACGCAGTATTTT.

The chain uses TRBV7-8 and TRBJ1-5, with D perhaps matching TRBD1 (5 bases). From germline, CDR1 is SGHVS and CDR2 FQNEAQ. Deletions cut 6 bases from V and 7 bases from J, with 16 bases between. There are 14 residues in the CDR3. In DNA, the CDR3 is TGTGCCAGCAGTCCCCACAGGTCTGGGCAGCCCCAGCATTTT. It codes for CASSPHRSGQPQHF. Complete variable domain (other parts from reference TRBV7-8 and TRBJ1-5): GAGVSQSPRYKVAKRGQDVALRCDPISGHVSLFWYQQALGQGPEFLTYFQNEAQLDKSGLPSDRFFAERPEGSVSTLKIQRTQQEDSAVYLCASSPHRSGQPQHFGDGTRLSIL.

About this clonotype itself: The junction shows a germline mismatch at one end, possibly a read error. The chain is built from TRBV6-2 or TRBV6-3 and TRBJ1-1; D may be TRBD1 (6 bases). The germline gives CDR1 MNHEY, CDR2 SVGEGT. The CDR3 has 16 amino acids. The CDR3 nucleotides read TGTGCCAGCAGTTACTCGCTGGACAGTATGAACACTAAAGCTTTCTTT. It codes for CASSYSLDSMNTKAFF.

The gene calls are TRBV19 and TRBJ2-2; 10 bases agree with TRBD2. Germline CDR1 and CDR2: LNHDA and SQIVND (reference sequence). J lost 3 bases, V lost 5 bases, and 6 bases had no gene match. The CDR3 covers 16 residues. The CDR3: CASSSLAGVDTGELFF. DNA of the CDR3: TGTGCCAGTAGTTCCCTAGCGGGAGTGGACACCGGGGAGCTGTTTTTT.

The chain links TRBV14 to TRBJ1-1; D may be TRBD1 (5 bases). Germline lookup yields CDR1 SGHDN and CDR2 FVKESK. The ends were cut back, 4 bases at V and 4 bases at J, with 13 bases in the middle. CDR3 size: 14 residues. In DNA, the CDR3 is TGTGCCAGCAGCCGATGGGGGACGGTCACTGAAGCTTTCTTT. Residues: CASSRWGTVTEAFF.

The chain uses TRBV20-1 and TRBJ2-5; D gene uncertain. Germline V gives CDR1 DFQATT, CDR2 SNEGSKA (reference sequence). The CDR3 has 15 amino acids. V was shortened by 5 bases and J by 5 bases, with 21 bases between the two germline ends. DNA of the CDR3: TGCAGTGCTCGGAGCCAGCGTACGGTTGGGGAGACCCAGTACTTC. This sequence encodes CSARSQRTVGETQYF.

The rearrangement uses TRBV5-4 and TRBJ2-3, with 9 bases aligning to TRBD2. V was pared by 2 bases and J by 1 base, with 5 bases of the junction left unmatched. In germline, CDR1 is SGHNT, CDR2 YYREEE (reference sequence). The length of the CDR3 is 16 residues. Here the CDR3 DNA reads TGTGCCAGCAGCTTCGGCGGGAGGGCGGGCACAGATACGCAGTATTTT. This codes for CASSFGGRAGTDTQYF.

This rearrangement joins TRBV5-1 to TRBJ2-1; TRBD1 matches at 9 bases. With the DNA end fitting TRBJ2-7 better, the J assignment may be wrong. The germline CDR1 and CDR2 sequences are SGHRS and YFSETQ. The CDR3 has 14 residues. Written as DNA, the CDR3 is TGCGCCAGCAGCCGGGACAGGGAGGACTACGAGCAGTACTTC. This sequence encodes CASSRDREDYEQYF.

This clonotype has a single count. This CDR3 reads CAISESIHGRSSGANVLTF. CDR3 coding DNA: TGTGCCATCAGTGAGTCGATACATGGCCGGAGCTCTGGGGCCAACGTCCTGACTTTC. V and J are TRBV10-3 and TRBJ2-6; D unclear. Trimming cost V 0 bases and J 0 bases, with 15 bases left between them. This CDR3 is built from 19 residues. Per germline, CDR1 ENHRY and CDR2 SYGVKD.

Note on this clonotype: The junction shows a germline mismatch at one end, possibly a read error. The chain has TRBV10-3 and TRBJ2-7; 13 bases agree with TRBD2. Germline assignment: CDR1 ENHRY and CDR2 SYGVKD. This CDR3 has 15 residues. CDR3 in DNA: TGTGCCAGCAGTTTCGGGACTAGCGGGACGTACGAGCAGTACTTC. Translation: CASSFGTSGTYEQYF.

The chain links TRBV7-2 to TRBJ2-7, with TRBD1 matching 7 bases. Per germline, CDR1 SGHTA and CDR2 FQGNSA. The CDR3 spans 15 residues. V shed 4 bases, J shed 1 base, and the junction held 7 bases outside the gene matches. The CDR3, as DNA: TGTGCCAGCAGCTCGGAACCGGGACAGTCCTACGAGCAGTACTTC. Translating it yields CASSSEPGQSYEQYF.

The chain links TRBV20-1 to TRBJ2-1; no clear D gene. There are 14 residues in the CDR3. CDR1 and CDR2 from the germline V gene are DFQATT and SNEGSKA (reference sequence). Between the trimmed V and J ends, which lost 0 bases and 3 bases, there was a span of 9 bases. CDR3 region: CSARDNLGYNEQFF. The DNA for the CDR3 is TGCAGTGCTAGAGATAATCTAGGCTACAATGAGCAGTTCTTC.